This TCR beta chain was recovered during a study of radiotherapy plus CTLA-4 blockade in lung cancer. Study-wide context: Patients showed objective responses in over 15% of cases, and disease control was achieved by about 30%.

Produced via immunoSEQ multiplex PCR; TCRdb's table is partial and in-frame only. The sample carries roughly 50,000 clones, 75% to 90% recorded once. The CDR3 is 17 amino acids. V shed 5 bases, J shed 5 bases, and the junction held 16 bases outside the gene matches. Germline CDR1 is SGHTA and CDR2 is FQGNSA. In chemo-refractory metastatic non-small-cell lung cancer, patients got ipilimumab CTLA-4 blockade together with focal radiation. The material sequenced was peripheral blood, taken from a patient treated with radiotherapy plus ipilimumab. The chain links TRBV7-2 to TRBJ2-5, with 8 bases matching TRBD2. The TCR originated in a human donor with non-small cell lung cancer who had stable disease on radiotherapy plus ipilimumab. CDR3: CASSHPGLAEMGETQYF. The CDR3 nucleotides read TGTGCCAGCAGCCATCCTGGACTAGCCGAGATGGGGGAGACCCAGTACTTC.